One and the same sample provided the 29 T cell receptor beta chains below, sequenced in a study of shared clonotypes between healthy human individuals (TCRdb year 2020). The receptor library was made with the immunoSEQ multiplex PCR assay. TCRdb mirrors the immuneACCESS table, restricted to in-frame sequences. Some clones are absent from its copies; in checked studies, under half trace to an unresolved V gene, and the reason for the others is unknown. Recorded for this sample are 2 million to 2.5 million clones; roughly 93% of them occurred a single time. The ten most abundant clones make up about 0.34% of the sample. The sample was naive CD4+ T cells from PBMCs. The sample's cell subset or site label is to be understood as: CD45RA+ positively selected. All receptors derive from a man younger than 35 in good health. Some clones in this sample may be carry-over from other donors' samples.

This clone was seen just once. The rearrangement uses TRBV6-1 and TRBJ1-5; a possible D gene is TRBD1 (5 bases). Trimming removed 7 bases from V and 11 bases from J, with 18 bases in between. The CDR3 length is 13 residues. The germline gives CDR1 MNHNS, CDR2 SASEGT. CDR3 bases: TGTGCCAGCATGTTGACGGGCCCAGGGACCCAGCATTTT. It encodes CASMLTGPGTQHF.

The chain uses TRBV27 and TRBJ2-6, with D uncertain. Trimming took off 8 bases at V and 0 bases at J, with 11 bases between the two ends. Germline V gene sequence: CDR1 MNHEY, CDR2 SMNVEV (reference sequence). The CDR3 is 15 residues long. CDR3 loop: CASVSVRSGANVLTF. The CDR3, as DNA: TGTGCCAGCGTCAGCGTCCGCTCTGGGGCCAACGTCCTGACTTTC. The entire variable domain, with the rest obtained from reference TRBV27 and TRBJ2-6, is as follows: EAQVTQNPRYLITVTGKKLTVTCSQNMNHEYMSWYRQDPGLGLRQIYYSMNVEVTDKGDVPEGYKVSRKEKRNFPLILESPSPNQTSLYFCASVSVRSGANVLTFGAGSRLTVL.

This chain connects TRBV11-3 to TRBJ1-1; D might be TRBD1 (5 bases). Germline V CDR1 and CDR2: SGHNT, YENEEA. Trimming took off 1 base at V and 3 bases at J, with 15 bases between the two ends. The CDR3 is made up of 16 amino acids. The CDR3 loop is CASSLGRGSRYTEAFF. CDR3 nucleotide sequence: TGTGCCAGCAGCTTAGGCCGGGGGAGTCGGTACACTGAAGCTTTCTTT.

V usage is TRBV19 and J usage is TRBJ2-7; 11 bases are shared with TRBD2. The CDR3 contains 16 residues. Germline lookup yields CDR1 LNHDA and CDR2 SQIVND (reference sequence). Unmatched junction bases numbered 8, after V lost 5 bases and J lost 2 bases. The CDR3 nucleotides are TGTGCCAGTAGTGGGGCTAGCGGGAGGCCAACCTACGAGCAGTACTTC. Its translation: CASSGASGRPTYEQYF. The complete variable domain, with remaining parts taken from reference TRBV19 and TRBJ2-7, reads DGGITQSPKYLFRKEGQNVTLSCEQNLNHDAMYWYRQDPGQGLRLIYYSQIVNDFQKGDIAEGYSVSREKKESFPLTVTSAQKNPTAFYLCASSGASGRPTYEQYFGPGTRLTVT.

V gene TRBV6-6 combines with J gene TRBJ2-3, with D unclear. The CDR3 sequence is 12 residues long. V was pared by 5 bases and J by 4 bases, with 7 bases between. The germline V gene encodes CDR1 MNHNY and CDR2 SVGAGI (reference sequence). CDR3 loop: CASSRTPDTQYF. As DNA, the CDR3 is TGTGCCAGCAGTCGCACCCCAGATACGCAGTATTTT.

This rearrangement joins TRBV7-8 to TRBJ2-5; weak D call: TRBD1 (6 bases). The germline V and J ends were trimmed by 5 bases and 0 bases, with 10 bases remaining between them. The CDR3 runs 14 residues. CDR1 and CDR2 from the germline V gene are SGHVS and FQNEAQ. The CDR3 loop is CASSVNRDQETQYF. As DNA, the CDR3 is TGTGCCAGCAGCGTGAACAGGGACCAAGAGACCCAGTACTTC.

This clone was seen just once. The chain has TRBV10-3 and TRBJ2-1; D may correspond to TRBD1 or TRBD2 (5 bases each). Germline V gives CDR1 ENHRY, CDR2 SYGVKD. The V gene lost 9 bases and the J gene lost 10 bases, with 13 bases spanning the gap. CDR3 length: 11 residues. CDR3 sequence: CAIGDAREQFF. The CDR3 nucleotides read TGTGCCATTGGGGACGCCCGGGAGCAGTTCTTC.

This clone was seen a single time. The CDR3 sequence: CASSPAGNEKLFF. In DNA, the CDR3 is TGTGCCAGCAGCCCCGCGGGGAATGAAAAACTGTTTTTT. The J gene is TRBJ1-4, the V gene TRBV9; D not resolved. V was shortened by 4 bases and J by 5 bases, with 9 bases between the two germline ends. CDR1 is SGDLS, CDR2 YYNGEE, per germline. The CDR3 is 13 amino acids.

This clone occurred once. J is TRBJ1-3 and V is TRBV6-6; TRBD1 agrees at 7 bases. Germline V CDR1 and CDR2: MNHNY, SVGAGI (reference sequence). The CDR3 spans 14 residues. With V trimmed by 2 bases and J by 2 bases, 0 bases remained unmatched. The CDR3 DNA reads as TGTGCCAGCAGTTACGGGACAGCTGGAAACACCATATATTTT. This sequence encodes CASSYGTAGNTIYF.

The rearrangement uses TRBV7-9 and TRBJ1-1; 8 bases match TRBD1. CDR1 SEHNR and CDR2 FQNEAQ come from the germline V gene (reference sequence). J gave up 2 bases and V 1 base, and 3 bases lay outside the gene matches. The CDR3 extends over 15 amino acids. The CDR3 coding sequence is TGTGCCAGCAGCTTAGGTTCAGGGGGCAACACTGAAGCTTTCTTT. Its protein is CASSLGSGGNTEAFF.

This chain links TRBV7-9 with TRBJ2-2, with D possibly matching TRBD1 (6 bases). Germline-derived CDR1 and CDR2 are SEHNR and FQNEAQ (reference sequence). The CDR3 spans 15 residues. Trimming removed 5 bases at V and 4 bases at J, with 14 bases between. CDR3 coding DNA: TGTGCCAGCAGCCTCCGACAGGAGCCCACCGGGGAGCTGTTTTTT. Translated, it gives CASSLRQEPTGELFF.

This chain uses TRBV2 with TRBJ1-1; D is possibly TRBD1 (6 bases). CDR3 length: 16 residues. V lost 8 bases and J lost 1, with 20 bases in between. CDR1 and CDR2 (germline): SNHLY, FYNNEI. The CDR3 nucleotides read TGTGCCAGCTTAGCTAACCCGGGACACACGAACACTGAAGCTTTCTTT. It specifies CASLANPGHTNTEAFF.

CDR3 DNA sequence: TGTGCCAGCAGCTTAGCGCGGTCTGAAGCTTTCTTT. Its translation is CASSLARSEAFF. V is TRBV11-2 and J is TRBJ1-1; D not resolved. This CDR3 has 12 amino acids. Trimming shortened V by 1 base and J by 6 bases, and 6 bases separated the two germline ends. Germline values: CDR1 SGHAT, CDR2 FQNNGV. Together with reference TRBV11-2 and TRBJ1-1, the CDR3 gives the full variable domain: EAGVAQSPRYKIIEKRQSVAFWCNPISGHATLYWYQQILGQGPKLLIQFQNNGVVDDSQLPKDRFSAERLKGVDSTLKIQPAKLEDSAVYLCASSLARSEAFFGQGTRLTVV.

On this clone itself: The same CDR3 also results from other DNA sequences found in this sample. The chain couples TRBV5-1 to TRBJ2-5; D is ambiguous. CDR1 and CDR2 (germline): SGHRS, YFSETQ. V lost 2 bases to trimming and J lost 4 bases, with 6 bases between them. The CDR3 extends over 12 amino acids. In nucleotides, the CDR3 is TGCGCCAGCAGCTTTAGAGGAGAGACCCAGTACTTC. Protein: CASSFRGETQYF. Full variable domain (rest looked up from reference TRBV5-1 and TRBJ2-5): KAGVTQTPRYLIKTRGQQVTLSCSPISGHRSVSWYQQTPGQGLQFLFEYFSETQRNKGNFPGRFSGRQFSNSRSEMNVSTLELGDSALYLCASSFRGETQYFGPGTRLLVL.

Remarks on this clone: This CDR3 is also generated by other DNA sequences in the sample. The chain recombines TRBV18 with TRBJ2-7; the match to TRBD1 covers 10 bases. The CDR3 has 14 residues. From germline, CDR1 is KGHSH and CDR2 LQKENI. After removal of 3 bases from V and 3 bases from J, the junction contained 2 bases not matched to a gene. CDR3 DNA: TGTGCCAGCTCACCGGGACAGGGGAACTACGAGCAGTACTTC. Encoded protein: CASSPGQGNYEQYF.

This chain joins TRBV4-3 and TRBJ2-1, with TRBD2 identical over 12 bases. Trimming took 5 bases from V and 6 from J; bases not matched to a gene: 8. Germline values: CDR1 LGHNA, CDR2 YSLEER. The CDR3 totals 16 residues. The CDR3 nucleotides read TGCGCCAGCAGCGGACAACTAGCGGGAGGTCCCAATGAGCAGTTCTTC. Translating gives CASSGQLAGGPNEQFF.

Turning to this clone: The sample contains more than one DNA sequence encoding this CDR3. This chain connects TRBV28 to TRBJ1-1; D remains ambiguous. This CDR3 is 12 amino acids long. Deletions cut 8 bases from V and 1 base from J, with 8 bases between. Germline loops: CDR1 MDHEN, CDR2 SYDVKM. CDR3 sequence (DNA): TGTGCCAGCCAGGTACGGAACACTGAAGCTTTCTTT. Translating it yields CASQVRNTEAFF.

This sequence joins TRBV28 and TRBJ2-4; 9 bases line up with TRBD1. From germline, CDR1 is MDHEN and CDR2 SYDVKM. The CDR3 loop spans 17 amino acids. V lost 2 bases and J lost 9; bases outside the gene matches: 14. This CDR3 is CASSLPHRGQGVGIQYF. The CDR3 bases are TGTGCCAGCAGTTTACCCCACAGGGGACAGGGTGTAGGCATTCAGTACTTC.

The chain employs TRBV15 and TRBJ1-4; 8 bases are a match to TRBD1. Germline V lookup: CDR1 LNHNV, CDR2 YYDKDF (reference sequence). CDR3 length: 19 amino acids. V was pared by 2 bases and J by 2 bases, with 13 bases of the junction left unmatched. The CDR3 coding sequence is TGTGCCACCAGCAGACGCGTTAGCGACAGGGGATATACTAATGAAAAACTGTTTTTT. Its protein product is CATSRRVSDRGYTNEKLFF.

The chain is built from TRBV25-1 and TRBJ1-4; 11 nucleotides match TRBD1. V lost 5 bases to trimming and J lost 6 bases; unmatched junction nucleotides: 5. CDR1 is MGHDK and CDR2 is SYGVNS in the germline V gene. The CDR3 consists of 15 residues. The CDR3 sequence is CASSPRTGGHEKLFF. CDR3 in DNA: TGTGCCAGCAGTCCCAGGACAGGGGGCCATGAAAAACTGTTTTTT. The full variable domain, in which reference TRBV25-1 and TRBJ1-4 provide the parts outside the CDR3, is EADIYQTPRYLVIGTGKKITLECSQTMGHDKMYWYQQDPGMELHLIHYSYGVNSTEKGDLSSESTVSRIRTEHFPLTLESARPSHTSQYLCASSPRTGGHEKLFFGSGTQLSVL.

V gene TRBV6-1 combines with J gene TRBJ2-2; no clear D. Germline CDR1 is MNHNS and CDR2 is SASEGT. Trimming shortened V by 4 bases and J by 6 bases, and 12 bases separated the two germline ends. This CDR3 is 14 amino acids long. In DNA, the CDR3 is TGTGCCAGCAGTGTCCGGTTAGGGCCCGGGGAGCTGTTTTTT. This translates into CASSVRLGPGELFF.

The chain is built from TRBV11-1 and TRBJ2-2, with 7 bases lining up with TRBD1. Germline V gene sequence: CDR1 SGHAT, CDR2 FQDESV (reference sequence). The junction had 9 bases not matched to a gene; V was cut back by 5 bases and J by 6 bases. This CDR3 spans 15 amino acids. The CDR3 nucleotides are TGTGCCAGCAGCGGGAAGACAGGGACCCCCGGGGAGCTGTTTTTT. It codes for CASSGKTGTPGELFF.

The J gene is TRBJ2-3, the V gene TRBV27; D is perhaps TRBD2 (5 bases). The CDR3 length is 16 residues. V lost 8 bases and J 4 bases, leaving 22 bases between the germline ends. The V gene's germline CDR1 is MNHEY and CDR2 SMNVEV (reference sequence). The chain's CDR3 is CASGFFSGSRADTQYF. The CDR3 coding sequence is TGTGCCAGCGGATTCTTCTCTGGGAGTAGGGCAGATACGCAGTATTTT.

The table lists this clone with a count of one. The chain joins TRBV5-6 to TRBJ1-5; D is perhaps TRBD1 (6 bases). Trimming pared 4 bases from V and 3 bases from J, leaving 20 bases between. Per the germline V gene, CDR1 is SGHDT and CDR2 is YYEEEE. The CDR3 has 17 residues. Written as DNA, the CDR3 is TGTGCCAGCAGCCGCGGGGGCGGAATTTTACACAATCAGCCCCAGCATTTT. It yields the protein CASSRGGGILHNQPQHF.

J is TRBJ2-7 and V is TRBV19; D tentatively fits TRBD1 or TRBD2 (5 bases each). Trimming shortened V by 5 bases and J by 5 bases, and 16 bases separated the two germline ends. The CDR3 spans 14 residues. Germline CDR1 is LNHDA and CDR2 is SQIVND (reference sequence). The CDR3 loop is CASSSGTPRDEQYF. The DNA for the CDR3 is TGTGCCAGTAGTTCCGGGACCCCGAGAGACGAGCAGTACTTC.

This clone occurred a few times. The CDR3 region is CASGEGSGGYTF. In DNA form, the CDR3 reads TGCGCCAGCGGTGAGGGGTCGGGCGGCTACACCTTC. This chain links TRBV5-1 with TRBJ1-2; possibly TRBD1 for D (5 bases). Germline V gene data show CDR1 as SGHRS and CDR2 as YFSETQ. V dropped 7 bases and J dropped 8 bases, with 15 bases sitting between them. The CDR3 contains 12 residues.

The chain carries TRBV7-6 and TRBJ2-5, with TRBD2 matching 12 bases. Trimming at V came to 8 bases and at J to 4 bases, leaving 8 bases not matched to a gene. There are 15 residues in the CDR3. CDR1 SGHVS and CDR2 FNYEAQ come from the germline V gene. In nucleotides, the CDR3 is TGTGCCAGCGGGAGGACTAGCGGGGATTTAGAGACCCAGTACTTC. This codes for CASGRTSGDLETQYF. The full variable domain, completed using reference TRBV7-6 and TRBJ2-5, is GAGVSQSPRYKVTKRGQDVALRCDPISGHVSLYWYRQALGQGPEFLTYFNYEAQQDKSGLPNDRFSAERPEGSISTLTIQRTEQRDSAMYRCASGRTSGDLETQYFGPGTRLLVL.

This clone occurred once. The rearrangement uses TRBV7-2 and TRBJ2-3; TRBD1 might be the D (5 bases). Trimming cost V 4 bases and J 0 bases, with 14 bases left between them. Germline V CDR1 and CDR2: SGHTA, FQGNSA. The CDR3 totals 16 residues. The DNA for the CDR3 is TGTGCCAGCAGCTGGCTGCCAGGGTGGAGCACAGATACGCAGTATTTT. Residues: CASSWLPGWSTDTQYF.

Turning to this clone: Other DNA sequences within the sample encode an identical CDR3. V usage is TRBV29-1 and J usage is TRBJ2-3; 14 bases match TRBD2. Per germline, CDR1 SQVTM and CDR2 ANQGSEA. V lost 4 bases to trimming and J lost 3 bases; unmatched junction nucleotides: 3. The CDR3 is 15 residues long. The CDR3 coding sequence is TGCAGCGTTGCCGGGACTAGCGGGAGAACAGATACGCAGTATTTT. Translation: CSVAGTSGRTDTQYF.